This T cell receptor beta chain was recorded in a study of blood T cell repertoires in COVID-19. At the level of the study: The samples span acute and convalescent COVID-19 from the United States, Italy and Spain.

V dropped 6 bases and J dropped 2; count of bases not matched to a gene: 2. Germline V gene lookup returns CDR1 KGHDR and CDR2 SFDVKD. The CDR3 is made up of 13 amino acids. Clones were read by immunoSEQ multiplex PCR, and TCRdb kept only the in-frame ones, dropping some. The sample shows 150,000 to 200,000 clones, around four fifths of them seen only once. The sequence came from a woman older than 75 with acute or convalescent COVID-19. V is TRBV24-1 and J is TRBJ2-7, with 8 positions matching TRBD1. The material sequenced was peripheral blood. The CDR3 nucleotides are TGTGCCACCAGTCGGGGACAGGCCTACGAGCAGTACTTC. Residues: CATSRGQAYEQYF.